This TCR beta chain comes out of a study of cytomegalovirus exposure and HLA in healthy donors. Vbeta (60) and Jbeta (13) primers were used in the PCR. TCRdb's table, derived via immunoSEQ multiplex PCR, lists solely in-frame clones and lacks some. Counted here are approximately 170,000 clones, 60% to 85% occurring once; the ten biggest clones make up 6.5% to 8.5%. CDR1 and CDR2 (germline): GTSNPN, SVGIG (reference sequence). V lost 5 bases and J lost 4; bases outside the gene matches: 14. The CDR3 covers 16 residues. V is TRBV30 and J is TRBJ1-3, with 7 bases identical to TRBD1. Sequenced input: PBMCs. The source is a woman aged 35 to 49 in good health and CMV-seropositive. This CDR3 is CAWGDRQGVWGNTIYF. The CDR3 DNA reads as TGTGCCTGGGGGGACAGACAAGGGGTTTGGGGAAACACCATATATTTT.